These T cell receptor beta chains were read from a single sample in a study of T cells in Graves' hyperthyroidism and ophthalmopathy. TCRdb re-called the multiplex PCR reads with MiXCR, one entry per CDR3 protein. Of about 290,000 distinct CDR3 sequences in the sample, 16% were seen once. The sequencing sample was made of blood. The receptors come from a man younger than 40 with Graves' hyperthyroidism. The CDR3 runs from the conserved cysteine through the conserved F or W. D genes are given only for firm matches. Clone size is shown for a subset of rows, as once, few, many or a class of expanded clone.

D gene	V gene	clone size	J gene	CDR3 DNA	CDR3 protein
NA	TRBV6-1	few	TRBJ1-5	TGTGCCAGCAGCCCCCCTCAAAGTGCCCAGCCCCAGCATTTT	CASSPPQSAQPQHF
TRBD1	TRBV19	NA	TRBJ1-2	TGTGCCAGTAGGGCCGGACAGGGGGCGTACTATGGCTACACCTTC	CASRAGQGAYYGYTF
TRBD2	TRBV7-6	few	TRBJ2-7	TGTGCCAGCAGCCGGGGGGGGGGCGAGCAGTACTTC	CASSRGGGEQYF
NA	TRBV18	NA	TRBJ2-3	TGTGCCAGCTCTAGAGGGGGAGCCAGCACAGATACGCAGTATTTT	CASSRGGASTDTQYF
NA	TRBV5-1	few	TRBJ2-5	TGCGCCAGCAGCTTGTTTCTCCCATCAGAGACCCAGTACTTC	CASSLFLPSETQYF
TRBD1	TRBV6-1	few	TRBJ2-1	TGTGCCAGCAGGGAAAGACAGGGTTGGTCCTACAATGAGCAGTTCTTC	CASRERQGWSYNEQFF
TRBD1	TRBV5-5	NA	TRBJ1-2	TGTGCCAGCAGCATGGACAGGGGGTTTGTTGGCTACACCTTC	CASSMDRGFVGYTF
NA	TRBV12-3/TRBV12-4	NA	TRBJ2-1	TGTGCCAGCAGGGTAGCCGCGAAGCACAATGAGCAGTTCTTC	CASRVAAKHNEQFF
NA	TRBV30	many	TRBJ1-1	TGTGCCTGGGAACAGGCGAACACTGAAGCTTTCTTT	CAWEQANTEAFF
TRBD1	TRBV20-1	NA	TRBJ2-5	TGCAGTGCTAGGGGGCCGGGACAGGCAACCCAGTACTTC	CSARGPGQATQYF
TRBD1	TRBV7-8	many	TRBJ2-3	TGTGCCAGCAGCTTCACGACAGGGTCAGATACGCAGTATTTT	CASSFTTGSDTQYF
NA	TRBV29-1	NA	TRBJ2-1	TGCAGCGTTGAAGGAGAGTCCTACAATGAGCAGTTCTTC	CSVEGESYNEQFF
NA	TRBV20-1	many	TRBJ2-7	TGCAGTGCTAGTCCCGCCAGCGGATCTTACGAGCAGTACTTC	CSASPASGSYEQYF
NA	TRBV20-1	many	TRBJ1-6	TGCAGTGCCCCGGGCAGGTTTGGTTCACCCCTCCACTTT	CSAPGRFGSPLHF
TRBD1	TRBV12-3/TRBV12-4	many	TRBJ1-1	TGTGCCAGCAGTCAAGGGGCAGGGGGCGGCGGCACTGAAGCTTTCTTT	CASSQGAGGGGTEAFF
NA	TRBV24-1	many	TRBJ1-1	TGTGCCACCAGTGATTCGCGGACGGATGAAGCTTTCTTT	CATSDSRTDEAFF
TRBD2	TRBV6-5	NA	TRBJ2-1	TGTGCCAGCAGTTACTCTGGACTAGCGGGAGGGCCTTTCTACAATGAGCAGTTCTTC	CASSYSGLAGGPFYNEQFF
NA	TRBV5-6	many	TRBJ2-4	TGTGCCAGCAGCTCAGGACCTTTGGCGACCAAAAACATTCAGTACTTC	CASSSGPLATKNIQYF
NA	TRBV6-1	many	TRBJ1-1	TGTGCCAGCAGCTATAGTGCCACCGGGGCAGGGATGGCTTTCTTT	CASSYSATGAGMAFF
TRBD2	TRBV7-9	many	TRBJ2-2	TGTGCCAGCAGCTTTCCTAGCGGGAAATCCGGGGAGCTGTTTTTT	CASSFPSGKSGELFF
NA	TRBV7-2	many	TRBJ1-2	TGTGCCAGCAGCCCCGGCTACAGAAACTATGGCTACACCTTC	CASSPGYRNYGYTF
TRBD2	TRBV7-2	NA	TRBJ2-7	TGTGCCAGCAGCTTATGGGGGACTAGGGGGCAGTACTTC	CASSLWGTRGQYF
TRBD1	TRBV27	few	TRBJ2-2	TGTGCCAGCAGCGAGGCGCAGGGGGCCTGGACCGGGGAGCTGTTTTTT	CASSEAQGAWTGELFF
NA	TRBV7-9	many	TRBJ2-5	TGTGCCAGCAGCCGTGCCGGGTCCCCATGGGAGACCCAGTACTTC	CASSRAGSPWETQYF
TRBD2	TRBV7-3	many	TRBJ2-3	TGTGCCAGCAGCTTAATGGGCGGGAGTGGCGATACGCAGTATTTT	CASSLMGGSGDTQYF